The 20 T cell receptor beta chains in this list originate from one sample, sequenced in a study of T-cell memory formation after mild COVID-19. One entry per CDR3 protein results from TCRdb running MiXCR on the 5' RACE reads. The sample has hundreds of thousands of distinct CDR3 sequences; about a sixth are singletons. The sequencing input was PBMCs or a T cell subset sorted from them (not recorded which). These receptor sequences come from a man aged 18-30 years who had mild COVID-19 (a few samples of this study predate the infection). Cell type and time point are not known.

This rearrangement joins TRBV11-2 to TRBJ2-3; the match to TRBD2 covers 8 bases. V shed 1 base and J 5 bases; nucleotides not matched to a gene: 5. The germline V gene encodes CDR1 SGHAT and CDR2 FQNNGV. This CDR3 has 15 amino acids. The CDR3 nucleotides read TGTGCCAGCAGCTTAGTCGGGGGGGGCAGAGATACGCAGTATTTT. It encodes CASSLVGGGRDTQYF. Drawing the rest from reference TRBV11-2 and TRBJ2-3, the complete variable domain is EAGVAQSPRYKIIEKRQSVAFWCNPISGHATLYWYQQILGQGPKLLIQFQNNGVVDDSQLPKDRFSAERLKGVDSTLKIQPAKLEDSAVYLCASSLVGGGRDTQYFGPGTRLTVL.

This clonotype was recorded many times. The rearrangement uses TRBV4-3 and TRBJ2-5; possible D gene TRBD1, 5 bases. The germline CDR1 and CDR2 sequences are LGHNA and YSLEER. The CDR3 length is 15 residues. Between the trimmed V and J ends, which lost 0 bases and 5 bases, there was a span of 13 bases. The CDR3 sequence: CASSQEGLWGETQYF. In nucleotides, the CDR3 is TGCGCCAGCAGCCAAGAGGGCTTGTGGGGCGAGACCCAGTACTTC.

The chain is built from TRBV18 and TRBJ1-1; D is ambiguous. This CDR3 is built from 13 residues. Germline V lookup: CDR1 KGHSH, CDR2 LQKENI. Trimming pared 2 bases from V and 5 bases from J, leaving 9 bases between. Here the CDR3 DNA reads TGTGCCAGCTCACCATCTGAGAGGACTGAAGCTTTCTTT. Translated, it gives CASSPSERTEAFF.

In its sample, this clonotype was seen a few times. V is TRBV12-3 or TRBV12-4 and J is TRBJ2-3, with D tentatively TRBD2 (7 bases). The CDR3 length is 16 residues. V lost 2 bases to trimming and J lost 2 bases, with 14 bases between them. The CDR3 nucleotides read TGTGCCAGCAGTTTATTGGCGGGGGCGTTCACAGATACGCAGTATTTT. Translating it yields CASSLLAGAFTDTQYF.

This clonotype occurred a few times. CDR3 nucleotide sequence: TGTGCCAGCAGTTTATCGGGATATAGCAATCAGCCCCAGCATTTT. Its protein product is CASSLSGYSNQPQHF. The gene calls are TRBV27 and TRBJ1-5; no firm D call. The CDR3 has 15 amino acids. The V end lost 0 bases, the J end lost 0 bases, and 6 bases lay between the germline ends. Looked up from germline, CDR1 is MNHEY and CDR2 is SMNVEV (reference sequence).

This clonotype was counted between two and nine times. The chain employs TRBV2 and TRBJ2-5; D call uncertain. V lost 4 bases and J lost 0, with 9 bases in between. This CDR3 is built from 14 residues. The V gene's germline CDR1 is SNHLY and CDR2 FYNNEI. As DNA, the CDR3 is TGTGCCAGCAGTGTGACGTGGGACCAAGAGACCCAGTACTTC. This gives the protein CASSVTWDQETQYF.

In its sample, this clonotype was seen a few times. The junction does not match germline at one end; this may be a read error. The rearrangement joins TRBV15 to TRBJ1-4, with D uncertain. Looked up from germline, CDR1 is LNHNV and CDR2 is YYDKDF (reference sequence). CDR3 length: 15 amino acids. In nucleotides, the CDR3 is TGTGCCACCAGCCGAGAGTATGCAACTAATGAAAAACTGTTTTTT. It codes for CATSREYATNEKLFF.

The chain uses TRBV29-1 and TRBJ1-2, with a possible D match to TRBD1 (5 bases). CDR1 is SQVTM and CDR2 is ANQGSEA in the germline V gene. The CDR3 extends over 13 amino acids. The V and J ends lost 1 base and 4 bases respectively, with 10 bases between them. The CDR3 sequence: CSVEVAGTYGYTF. The CDR3 coding sequence is TGCAGCGTTGAAGTAGCAGGGACCTATGGCTACACCTTC.

This chain links TRBV9 with TRBJ1-6, with D unresolved. Germline loops: CDR1 SGDLS, CDR2 YYNGEE. The CDR3 is 12 amino acids. V shed 3 bases and J shed 14 bases, with 12 bases lying between them. CDR3 residues: CASSAQPGSLHF. CDR3 sequence (DNA): TGTGCCAGCAGCGCCCAACCGGGTTCCCTCCACTTT.

This clonotype was seen only a few times. The chain links TRBV2 to TRBJ2-5; D tentatively fits TRBD1 or TRBD2 (5 bases each). Germline V gives CDR1 SNHLY, CDR2 FYNNEI. V shed 6 bases and J shed 1 base, with 21 bases lying between them. There are 17 residues in the CDR3. The CDR3 spells CASRTGPKLGVQETQYF. The DNA of the CDR3 is TGTGCCAGCAGGACGGGACCAAAGTTGGGGGTCCAAGAGACCCAGTACTTC.

In this sample, this clonotype turned up a few times. This rearrangement joins TRBV6-5 to TRBJ2-5; D is possibly TRBD1 (5 bases). This CDR3 has 15 residues. V was trimmed by 7 bases and J by 5 bases, leaving 20 bases between them. Germline-derived CDR1 and CDR2 are MNHEY and SVGAGI. The CDR3 spells CASTPGPGPWETQYF. In DNA, the CDR3 is TGTGCCAGCACCCCCGGGCCAGGGCCTTGGGAGACCCAGTACTTC.

The V call is TRBV7-6, the J call TRBJ1-4; D might be TRBD1 (5 bases). Germline values: CDR1 SGHVS, CDR2 FNYEAQ. V was pared by 5 bases and J by 10 bases, with 20 bases between. The CDR3 runs 15 residues. In DNA form, the CDR3 reads TGTGCCAGCAGCCCCCCGGGACGGACGCTGGGAAAACTGTTTTTT. It yields the protein CASSPPGRTLGKLFF.

The table lists this clonotype with many counts. The rearrangement joins TRBV4-2 to TRBJ1-2; no reliable D call. V shed 0 bases and J shed 3 bases, with 5 bases lying between them. Germline CDR1 LGHNA, CDR2 YNFKEQ. This CDR3 is built from 13 residues. The CDR3 sequence: CASSQDRYYGYTF. The CDR3 nucleotides are TGTGCCAGCAGCCAAGATCGGTACTATGGCTACACCTTC.

This chain connects TRBV18 to TRBJ2-1; TRBD1 aligns across 9 bases. V dropped 6 bases and J dropped 8; count of bases not matched to a gene: 11. CDR1 and CDR2 from the germline V gene are KGHSH and LQKENI. CDR3 length: 15 residues. CDR3 amino acids: CASSARDRAGDEQFF. Written as DNA, the CDR3 is TGTGCCAGCTCGGCCCGGGACAGGGCGGGCGATGAGCAGTTCTTC.

The rearrangement uses TRBV4-1 and TRBJ1-1, with D maybe TRBD1 (6 bases). V lost 0 bases, J lost 0 bases, and 8 bases lay in between. This CDR3 spans 15 amino acids. Germline V gene lookup returns CDR1 MGHRA and CDR2 YSYEKL. In DNA, the CDR3 is TGCGCCAGCAGCCAAGATAAGGGGGTGAACACTGAAGCTTTCTTT. Translated: CASSQDKGVNTEAFF.

The rearrangement joins TRBV7-7 to TRBJ2-2; 8 bases are shared with TRBD1. The CDR3 is 15 amino acids. Germline CDR1 SSHAT, CDR2 FNYEAQ (reference sequence). The junction had 4 bases not matched to a gene; V was cut back by 5 bases and J by 2 bases. CDR3 bases: TGTGCCAGCAGCAAAGGACAGGGTAACACCGGGGAGCTGTTTTTT. It translates to CASSKGQGNTGELFF.

The V and J genes are TRBV5-8 and TRBJ2-5, with 12 bases lining up with TRBD1. Germline assignment: CDR1 SGHTS and CDR2 YDEGEE. V was clipped by 2 bases and J by 5 bases; unmatched bases: 4. The CDR3 length is 15 residues. The CDR3 nucleotides are TGTGCCAGCAGCTTCGGGACAGGGGGCGTCGAGACCCAGTACTTC. Translating it yields CASSFGTGGVETQYF.

This clonotype showed up just a few times. The chain is built from TRBV5-1 and TRBJ2-5, with TRBD2 identical over 9 bases. This CDR3 has 17 amino acids. The V segment lost 4 bases and the J segment 6 bases; nucleotides outside the gene matches: 16. Germline V gene lookup returns CDR1 SGHRS and CDR2 YFSETQ. CDR3 amino acids: CASSPGTSSTQTKTQYF. The CDR3 nucleotides read TGCGCCAGCAGCCCCGGGACTAGCTCTACCCAAACCAAGACCCAGTACTTC.

This rearrangement joins TRBV20-1 to TRBJ1-5, with D possibly TRBD1 on 5 matching bases. The V end was cut by 6 bases, the J end by 9 bases, with 15 bases between. The germline V gene encodes CDR1 DFQATT and CDR2 SNEGSKA (reference sequence). CDR3 length: 12 amino acids. The CDR3 DNA sequence: TGCAGTGCCCCCCTCACTGGGGGGCCCCAGCATTTT. It specifies CSAPLTGGPQHF.

The CDR3 loop is CSVVRLNTEAFF. As DNA, the CDR3 is TGCAGCGTTGTCAGGCTGAACACTGAAGCTTTCTTT. This chain joins TRBV29-1 and TRBJ1-1; D gene uncertain. Germline CDR1 reads SQVTM; CDR2 reads ANQGSEA. The CDR3 has 12 residues. V was cut by 4 bases and J by 0 bases, with 6 bases left in between.